This is a list of T cell receptor beta chains from one sample in a study of T cells in tuberculosis. Some clones are missing from TCRdb's copy, which holds only in-frame ones; the method was immunoSEQ multiplex PCR. The profile shows roughly 34,000 clones, roughly 85% of them singletons. The sample here was PBMCs, taken at tuberculosis diagnosis. Every receptor here comes from an adult with tuberculosis. Both conserved end residues are part of each CDR3. D genes are given only for firm matches. Clone size appears in some rows only: once, few, many, or a class for an expanded clone.

v_gene: TRBV7-6; abundance: -; len: 14; d_gene: -; j_gene: TRBJ1-4; CDR3nt: TGTGCCAGCAGCTTGGGGGCCACTAATGAAAAACTGTTTTTT; CDR3aa: CASSLGATNEKLFF
v_gene: TRBV7-6; abundance: -; len: 16; d_gene: -; j_gene: TRBJ2-1; CDR3nt: TGTGCCAGCAGCTTAGCGGTCACAGGGACCTACAATGAGCAGTTCTTC; CDR3aa: CASSLAVTGTYNEQFF
v_gene: TRBV19; abundance: few; len: 15; d_gene: -; j_gene: TRBJ2-6; CDR3nt: TGTGCCAGTACCAAGTTACTCTCTGGGGCCAACGTCCTGACTTTC; CDR3aa: CASTKLLSGANVLTF
v_gene: TRBV9; abundance: -; len: 15; d_gene: TRBD1; j_gene: TRBJ1-4; CDR3nt: TGTGCCAGCAGCGCCGGACAGGGCTTCAATGAAAAACTGTTTTTT; CDR3aa: CASSAGQGFNEKLFF
v_gene: TRBV11-3; abundance: -; len: 16; d_gene: -; j_gene: TRBJ2-3; CDR3nt: TGTGCCAGCAGCTCTTACGGGGGGCCGCGCCCGGATACGCAGTATTTT; CDR3aa: CASSSYGGPRPDTQYF
v_gene: TRBV7-2; abundance: once; len: 16; d_gene: TRBD2; j_gene: TRBJ2-5; CDR3nt: TGTGCCAGCAGCTCCCGGGGGTGGGGAGGGAAAGAGACCCAGTACTTC; CDR3aa: CASSSRGWGGKETQYF
v_gene: TRBV2; abundance: -; len: 13; d_gene: -; j_gene: TRBJ1-6; CDR3nt: TGTGCCAGCAGTGGGACACAATTTTCACCCCTCCACTTT; CDR3aa: CASSGTQFSPLHF
v_gene: TRBV6-6; abundance: once; len: 15; d_gene: TRBD1; j_gene: TRBJ1-1; CDR3nt: TGTGCCAGCAGTTACTCAGGGACAGGAGGCACTGAAGCTTTCTTT; CDR3aa: CASSYSGTGGTEAFF
v_gene: TRBV4-3; abundance: -; len: 17; d_gene: TRBD2; j_gene: TRBJ2-5; CDR3nt: TGCGCCAGCAGCCAAGTAAGGGCTAGCGGGTACCAAGAGACCCAGTACTTC; CDR3aa: CASSQVRASGYQETQYF
v_gene: TRBV6-5; abundance: -; len: 14; d_gene: -; j_gene: TRBJ2-2; CDR3nt: TGTGCCAGCAGTTACGACAGCCCCACCGGGGAGCTGTTTTTT; CDR3aa: CASSYDSPTGELFF
v_gene: TRBV6-5; abundance: -; len: 15; d_gene: TRBD2; j_gene: TRBJ2-1; CDR3nt: TGTGCCAGCAATCTTCGCGGGAGCTCCTACAATGAGCAGTTCTTC; CDR3aa: CASNLRGSSYNEQFF
v_gene: TRBV7-2; abundance: -; len: 16; d_gene: -; j_gene: TRBJ1-5; CDR3nt: TGTGCCAGCAGCCCTAGGGGATGGGATCCCAATCAGCCCCAGCATTTT; CDR3aa: CASSPRGWDPNQPQHF
v_gene: TRBV4-3; abundance: -; len: 17; d_gene: -; j_gene: TRBJ2-5; CDR3nt: TGCGCCAGCAGCCCTCGATGGGGGCCCTTGTACCAAGAGACCCAGTACTTC; CDR3aa: CASSPRWGPLYQETQYF
v_gene: TRBV7-9; abundance: few; len: 16; d_gene: -; j_gene: TRBJ1-2; CDR3nt: TGTGCCAGCAGCCCTACCACGCTTATTGCGGGGGATGGCTACACCTTC; CDR3aa: CASSPTTLIAGDGYTF
v_gene: TRBV19; abundance: -; len: 15; d_gene: -; j_gene: TRBJ1-3; CDR3nt: TGTGCCAGTAGCAAGACAGTACTGGCTGGAAACACCATATATTTT; CDR3aa: CASSKTVLAGNTIYF
v_gene: TRBV30; abundance: -; len: 15; d_gene: TRBD1; j_gene: TRBJ1-3; CDR3nt: TGTGCCTGGAGTGCCGACAGGGCGTCTGGAAACACCATATATTTT; CDR3aa: CAWSADRASGNTIYF
v_gene: TRBV28; abundance: -; len: 16; d_gene: TRBD1; j_gene: TRBJ1-2; CDR3nt: TGTGCCAGCGTAATGACAGGGGGCGTCTTAGGCTATGGCTACACCTTC; CDR3aa: CASVMTGGVLGYGYTF
v_gene: TRBV5-4; abundance: -; len: 16; d_gene: -; j_gene: TRBJ2-1; CDR3nt: TGTGCCAGCAGCCTAAACGGGGGTCGGGGTCACAATGAGCAGTTCTTC; CDR3aa: CASSLNGGRGHNEQFF
v_gene: TRBV6-5; abundance: -; len: 14; d_gene: -; j_gene: TRBJ1-2; CDR3nt: TGTGCCAGCAGTTCCCCATCTCGGGAGGGCAAGAACACCTTC; CDR3aa: CASSSPSREGKNTF
v_gene: TRBV6-6; abundance: once; len: 14; d_gene: -; j_gene: TRBJ1-2; CDR3nt: TGTGCCAGCAGGCAGGAGGTAGCTAACTATGGCTACACCTTC; CDR3aa: CASRQEVANYGYTF
v_gene: TRBV10-2; abundance: -; len: 15; d_gene: TRBD1; j_gene: TRBJ1-1; CDR3nt: TGCGCCAGCGGGGAGGACAGGGGGTGGGGGGCTGAAGCTTTCTTT; CDR3aa: CASGEDRGWGAEAFF
v_gene: TRBV5-4; abundance: -; len: 14; d_gene: TRBD1; j_gene: TRBJ1-1; CDR3nt: TGTGCCAGCAGCTTGGAACAGGGGACGTCCCCAGCTTTCTTT; CDR3aa: CASSLEQGTSPAFF
v_gene: TRBV6-6; abundance: -; len: 15; d_gene: TRBD1; j_gene: TRBJ1-3; CDR3nt: TGTGCCAGCAGTTACTCGAAGGACAGGGGAAACACCATATATTTT; CDR3aa: CASSYSKDRGNTIYF
v_gene: TRBV5-4; abundance: -; len: 16; d_gene: -; j_gene: TRBJ1-6; CDR3nt: TGTGCCAGCAGTCTGGGGGCCGACCTCGGGAATTCACCCCTCCACTTT; CDR3aa: CASSLGADLGNSPLHF